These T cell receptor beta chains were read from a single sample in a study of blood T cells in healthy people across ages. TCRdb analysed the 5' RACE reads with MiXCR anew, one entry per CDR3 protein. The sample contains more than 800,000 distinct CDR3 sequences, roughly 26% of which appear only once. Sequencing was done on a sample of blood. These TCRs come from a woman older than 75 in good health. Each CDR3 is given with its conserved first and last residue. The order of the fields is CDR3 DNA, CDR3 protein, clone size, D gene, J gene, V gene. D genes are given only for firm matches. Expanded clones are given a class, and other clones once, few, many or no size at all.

TGTGCCACCAGCAGAGCGACGAGGACTGGAAACACCATATATTTT CATSRATRTGNTIYF - - TRBJ1-3 TRBV15
TGTGCCAGCAGCTTGGTGTTTCGGGACATAAGCCAGTATGGCTACACCTTC CASSLVFRDISQYGYTF many - TRBJ1-2 TRBV5-5
TGTGCCAGCAGCTCACAGGGTTACCCCGGTCAGCCCCAGCATTTT CASSSQGYPGQPQHF - - TRBJ1-5 TRBV7-2
TGTGCCAGCAGCTTAGACAAGCGGCCAGGGGGCCTATCTGGGGCCAACGTCCTGACTTTC CASSLDKRPGGLSGANVLTF many TRBD1 TRBJ2-6 TRBV7-2
TGTGCCAGCAGTTGGACTAGCAGCGGTACGCAGTATTTT CASSWTSSGTQYF many TRBD2 TRBJ2-3 TRBV12-3/TRBV12-4
TGTGCCAGCAATACGGAGTTCTGGAACACTGAAGCTTTCTTT CASNTEFWNTEAFF - - TRBJ1-1 TRBV6-2/TRBV6-3
TGTGCCAGCAGCCAATTGGGGGGGCGATACAATGAGCAGTTCTTC CASSQLGGRYNEQFF many - TRBJ2-1 TRBV14
TGTGCCAGCAGCGCGGGGACGCTCAACTATGGCTACACCTTC CASSAGTLNYGYTF many - TRBJ1-2 TRBV7-2
TGCAGTACTATTACCGGGGGCTATGGCTACACCTTC CSTITGGYGYTF - - TRBJ1-2 TRBV20-1
TGTGCCAGCAGCTTACAGGGACAGGCAAGCTATGGCTACACCTTC CASSLQGQASYGYTF many TRBD1 TRBJ1-2 TRBV7-9
TGTGCCAGCAGCCCGGGACAGGGTTTTCAGCCCCAGCATTTT CASSPGQGFQPQHF few TRBD1 TRBJ1-5 TRBV6-1
TGTGCCAGCAGTCGCCCGGGACAGGGGAATAATGAAGCTTTCTTT CASSRPGQGNNEAFF - TRBD1 TRBJ1-1 TRBV12-3/TRBV12-4
TGCGCCAGCGGCGAAGACCGGATAGATAATTCACCCCTCCACTTT CASGEDRIDNSPLHF - - TRBJ1-6 TRBV5-1
TGTGCCAGCAGCCTGGGACAGGGGGCGGTGAACACTGAAGCTTTCTTT CASSLGQGAVNTEAFF few TRBD1 TRBJ1-1 TRBV12-3/TRBV12-4
TGCGCCAGCCTCGTCGGTCCTAGCGGGGGCCAAGAGACCCAGTACTTC CASLVGPSGGQETQYF many TRBD2 TRBJ2-5 TRBV5-1
TGTGCCAGCAGCTTAACCCTTACAGGAGGGGATGGCTACACCTTC CASSLTLTGGDGYTF many - TRBJ1-2 TRBV7-2
TGTGCCACCAGCAATTTGAACGGGGGTCGGTTAAGAGGCTCTGGGGCCAACGTCCTGACTTTC CATSNLNGGRLRGSGANVLTF many - TRBJ2-6 TRBV15
TGTGCCAGCAGTGGGGACATGCTTAATTCACCCCTCCACTTT CASSGDMLNSPLHF once - TRBJ1-6 TRBV6-4
TGTGCCAGCAGTTTTAACAGGGCAACTCACTCAACTAATGAAAAACTGTTTTTT CASSFNRATHSTNEKLFF - - TRBJ1-4 TRBV27
TGTGCCAGCTCAACTCCGGGACTAGCGGGGGGAATCCAAGAGACCCAGTACTTC CASSTPGLAGGIQETQYF many TRBD2 TRBJ2-5 TRBV18
TGTGCCAGCAGCGTAGCTAGCGGGGGGGTAGATACGCAGTATTTT CASSVASGGVDTQYF many TRBD2 TRBJ2-3 TRBV9
TGTGCCAGCAGTGATCAGTCTTTTAATTCACCCCCCCACTTT CASSDQSFNSPPHF few - TRBJ1-6 TRBV2